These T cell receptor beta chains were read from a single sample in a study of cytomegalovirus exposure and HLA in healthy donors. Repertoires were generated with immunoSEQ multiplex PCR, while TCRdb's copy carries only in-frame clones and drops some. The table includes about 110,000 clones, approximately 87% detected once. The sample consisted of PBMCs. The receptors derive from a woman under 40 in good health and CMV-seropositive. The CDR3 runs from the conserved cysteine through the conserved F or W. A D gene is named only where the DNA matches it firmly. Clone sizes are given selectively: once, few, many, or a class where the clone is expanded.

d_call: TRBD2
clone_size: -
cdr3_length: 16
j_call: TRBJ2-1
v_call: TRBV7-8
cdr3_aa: CASSHGLAGAPNEQFF
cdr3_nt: TGTGCCAGCAGCCACGGACTAGCGGGGGCTCCCAATGAGCAGTTCTTC

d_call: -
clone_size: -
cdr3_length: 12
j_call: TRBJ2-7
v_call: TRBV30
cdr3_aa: CAWGHGKYEQYF
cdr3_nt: TGTGCCTGGGGACATGGGAAATACGAGCAGTACTTC

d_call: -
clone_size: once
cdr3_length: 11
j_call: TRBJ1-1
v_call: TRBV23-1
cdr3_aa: CASSRDTEAFF
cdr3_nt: TGCGCCAGCAGCCGGGACACTGAAGCTTTCTTT

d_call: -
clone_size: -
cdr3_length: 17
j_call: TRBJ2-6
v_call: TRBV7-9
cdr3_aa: CASSYTGFPSGANVLTF
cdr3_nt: TGTGCCAGCAGCTATACGGGATTTCCCTCTGGGGCCAACGTCCTGACTTTC

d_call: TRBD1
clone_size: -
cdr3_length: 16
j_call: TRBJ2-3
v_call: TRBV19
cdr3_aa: CASSMGTRDRTDTQYF
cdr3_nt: TGTGCCAGTAGTATGGGGACCCGGGACAGAACAGATACGCAGTATTTT

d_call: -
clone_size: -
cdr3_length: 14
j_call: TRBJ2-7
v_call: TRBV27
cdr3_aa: CASSSLDGTYEQYF
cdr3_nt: TGTGCCAGCAGTTCACTAGACGGGACCTACGAGCAGTACTTC

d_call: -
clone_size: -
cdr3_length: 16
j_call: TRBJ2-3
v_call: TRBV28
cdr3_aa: CANTYRVQSRMYTQYF
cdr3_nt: TGTGCCAACACTTACCGGGTCCAAAGTCGGATGTATACGCAGTATTTT

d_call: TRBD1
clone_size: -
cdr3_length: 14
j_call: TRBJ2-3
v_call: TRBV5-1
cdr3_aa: CASSQGQGADTQYF
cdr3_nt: TGCGCCAGCAGCCAGGGACAGGGCGCAGATACGCAGTATTTT

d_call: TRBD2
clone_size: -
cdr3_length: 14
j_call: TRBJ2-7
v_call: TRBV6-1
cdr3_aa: CASSRLAGGYEQYF
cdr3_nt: TGTGCCAGCAGTCGACTAGCGGGAGGGTACGAGCAGTACTTC

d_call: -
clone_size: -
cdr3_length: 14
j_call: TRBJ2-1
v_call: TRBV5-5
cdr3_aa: CASSGSGSGNEQFF
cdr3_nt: TGTGCCAGCAGCGGGAGTGGTAGCGGCAATGAGCAGTTCTTC

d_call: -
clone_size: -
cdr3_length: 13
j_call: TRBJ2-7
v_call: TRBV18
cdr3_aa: CASSPMSPYEQYF
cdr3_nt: TGTGCCAGCTCACCAATGAGCCCCTACGAGCAGTACTTC

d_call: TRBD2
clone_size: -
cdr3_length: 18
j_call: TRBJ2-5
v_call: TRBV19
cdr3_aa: CASSRDGRARLSQETQYF
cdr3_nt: TGTGCCAGTAGTCGGGACGGGAGGGCCCGGCTGAGCCAAGAGACCCAGTACTTC

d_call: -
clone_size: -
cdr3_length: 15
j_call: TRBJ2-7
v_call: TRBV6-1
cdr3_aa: CASRITGQSSYEQYF
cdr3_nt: TGTGCCAGCAGGATTACGGGACAATCCTCCTACGAGCAGTACTTC

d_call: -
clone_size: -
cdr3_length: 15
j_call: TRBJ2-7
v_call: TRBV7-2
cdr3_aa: CASSLEGGGSYEQYF
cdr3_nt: TGTGCCAGCAGCTTAGAAGGAGGCGGTTCCTACGAGCAGTACTTC

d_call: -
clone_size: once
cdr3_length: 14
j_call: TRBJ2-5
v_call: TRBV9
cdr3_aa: CASSVAAGLETQYF
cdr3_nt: TGTGCCAGCAGCGTAGCCGCGGGTCTTGAGACCCAGTACTTC

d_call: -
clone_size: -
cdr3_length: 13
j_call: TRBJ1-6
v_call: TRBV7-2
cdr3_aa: CASSQMDTTPLHF
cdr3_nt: TGTGCCAGCAGCCAAATGGACACAACACCCCTCCACTTT

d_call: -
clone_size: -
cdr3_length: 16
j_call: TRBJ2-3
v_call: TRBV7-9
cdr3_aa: CASSPGEIAFSDTQYF
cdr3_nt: TGTGCCAGCAGCCCCGGGGAGATAGCATTTAGCGATACGCAGTATTTT

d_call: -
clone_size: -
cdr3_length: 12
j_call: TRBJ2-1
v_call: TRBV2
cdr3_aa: CASRGRYHEQFF
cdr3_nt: TGTGCCAGCAGGGGCAGGTACCATGAGCAGTTCTTC

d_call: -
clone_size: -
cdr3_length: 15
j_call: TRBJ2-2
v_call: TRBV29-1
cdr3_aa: CSVEGGQGGSGELFF
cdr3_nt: TGCAGCGTTGAAGGGGGGCAGGGCGGATCCGGGGAGCTGTTTTTT

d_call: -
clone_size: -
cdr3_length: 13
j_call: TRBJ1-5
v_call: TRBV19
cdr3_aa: CAGASRDSQPQHF
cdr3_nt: TGTGCCGGAGCCTCGCGGGATAGTCAGCCCCAGCATTTT

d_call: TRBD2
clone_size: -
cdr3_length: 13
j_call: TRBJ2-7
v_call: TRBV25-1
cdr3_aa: CASSALAGYEQYF
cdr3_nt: TGTGCCAGCAGTGCCCTAGCGGGCTACGAGCAGTACTTC

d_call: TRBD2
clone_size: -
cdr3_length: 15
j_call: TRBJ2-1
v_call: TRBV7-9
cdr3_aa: CASSLAGGLSNEQFF
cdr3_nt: TGTGCCAGCAGCTTAGCGGGGGGACTAAGTAATGAGCAGTTCTTC

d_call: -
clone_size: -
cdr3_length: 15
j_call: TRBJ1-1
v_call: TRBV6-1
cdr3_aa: CASEFGGFTGTEAFF
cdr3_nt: TGTGCCAGCGAATTCGGGGGATTCACGGGGACTGAAGCTTTCTTT

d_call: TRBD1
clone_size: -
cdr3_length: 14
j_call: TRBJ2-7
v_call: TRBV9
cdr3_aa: CASSTTGNSYEQYF
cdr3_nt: TGTGCCAGCAGCACGACAGGGAATTCCTACGAGCAGTACTTC

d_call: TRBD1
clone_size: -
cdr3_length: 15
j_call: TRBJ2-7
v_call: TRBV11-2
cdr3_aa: CASSLYRGISDEQYF
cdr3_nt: TGTGCCAGCAGCCTCTACAGGGGGATAAGCGACGAGCAGTACTTC

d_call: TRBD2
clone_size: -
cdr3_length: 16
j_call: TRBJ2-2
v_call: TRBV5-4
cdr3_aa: CASSSRTSGSAGELFF
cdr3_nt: TGTGCCAGCAGCTCACGGACTAGCGGGAGCGCGGGGGAGCTGTTTTTT

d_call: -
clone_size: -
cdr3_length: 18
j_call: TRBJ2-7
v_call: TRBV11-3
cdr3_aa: CASSFAGQHFKSSYEQYF
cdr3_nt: TGTGCCAGCAGCTTTGCGGGACAGCACTTTAAGAGCTCCTACGAGCAGTACTTC

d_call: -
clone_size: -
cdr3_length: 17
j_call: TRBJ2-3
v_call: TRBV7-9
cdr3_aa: CASSSPSGSSRTDTQYF
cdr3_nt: TGTGCCAGCAGCTCTCCTTCCGGGTCCTCGCGGACAGATACGCAGTATTTT

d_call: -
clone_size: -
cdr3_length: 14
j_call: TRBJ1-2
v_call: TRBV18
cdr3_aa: CASTRAGNNYGYTF
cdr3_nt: TGTGCCAGCACCCGCGCCGGGAATAACTATGGCTACACCTTC

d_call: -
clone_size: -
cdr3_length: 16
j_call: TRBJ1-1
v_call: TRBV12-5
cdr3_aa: CASGLVHGQEPFEAFF
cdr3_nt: TGTGCTAGTGGTTTGGTACATGGGCAGGAACCGTTTGAAGCTTTCTTT

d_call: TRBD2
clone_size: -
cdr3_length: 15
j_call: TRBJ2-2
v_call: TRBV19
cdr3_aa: CASSIAGGNTGELFF
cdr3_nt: TGTGCCAGTAGTATAGCGGGAGGGAACACCGGGGAGCTGTTTTTT

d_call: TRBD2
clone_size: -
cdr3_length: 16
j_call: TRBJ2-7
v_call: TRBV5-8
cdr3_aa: CASSSGRGAKVDEQYF
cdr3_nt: TGTGCCAGCAGCTCCGGGCGGGGGGCGAAAGTCGACGAGCAGTACTTC

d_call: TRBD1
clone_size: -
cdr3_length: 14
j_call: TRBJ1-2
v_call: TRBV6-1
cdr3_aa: CASSEEGTAYGYTF
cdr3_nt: TGTGCCAGCAGTGAAGAGGGGACAGCCTATGGCTACACCTTC

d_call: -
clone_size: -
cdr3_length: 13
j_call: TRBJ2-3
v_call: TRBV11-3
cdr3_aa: CASSLGRLDTQYF
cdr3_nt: TGTGCCAGCAGCTTGGGCCGCCTAGATACGCAGTATTTT

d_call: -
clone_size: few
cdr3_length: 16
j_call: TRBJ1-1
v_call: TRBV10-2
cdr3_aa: CASSEPTDHFGTEAFF
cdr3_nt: TGCGCCAGCAGTGAGCCGACTGATCACTTTGGCACTGAAGCTTTCTTT

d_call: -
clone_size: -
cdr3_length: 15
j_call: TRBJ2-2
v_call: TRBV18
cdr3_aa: CASSQRTVNTGELFF
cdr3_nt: TGTGCCAGCTCGCAAAGGACAGTCAACACCGGGGAGCTGTTTTTT

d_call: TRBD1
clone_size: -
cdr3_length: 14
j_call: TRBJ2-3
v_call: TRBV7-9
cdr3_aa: CASSWGQGTDTQYF
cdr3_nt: TGTGCCAGCAGCTGGGGACAGGGCACAGATACGCAGTATTTT

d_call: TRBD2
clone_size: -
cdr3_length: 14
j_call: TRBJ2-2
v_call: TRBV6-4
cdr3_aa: CASSDGTSTGELFF
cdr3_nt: TGTGCCAGCAGTGACGGGACTAGCACCGGGGAGCTGTTTTTT

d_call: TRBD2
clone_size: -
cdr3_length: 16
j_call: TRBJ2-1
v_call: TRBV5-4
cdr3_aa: CASLAGGPSSINEQFF
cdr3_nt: TGTGCCAGCTTAGCGGGGGGGCCTTCAAGTATCAATGAGCAGTTCTTC

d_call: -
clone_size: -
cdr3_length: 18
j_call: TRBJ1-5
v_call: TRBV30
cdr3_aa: CAWSVRSGEGPSGRPQHF
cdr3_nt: TGTGCCTGGAGTGTAAGGTCCGGGGAGGGCCCTAGTGGTAGGCCCCAGCATTTT

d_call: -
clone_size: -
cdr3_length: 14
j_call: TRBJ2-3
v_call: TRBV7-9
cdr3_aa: CASSLSLAADTQYF
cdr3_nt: TGTGCCAGCAGCCTCTCCTTGGCCGCAGATACGCAGTATTTT

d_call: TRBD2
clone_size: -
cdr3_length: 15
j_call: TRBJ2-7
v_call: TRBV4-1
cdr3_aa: CASSQGTSGIPGQYF
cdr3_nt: TGCGCCAGCAGCCAGGGGACTAGCGGGATCCCTGGGCAGTACTTC

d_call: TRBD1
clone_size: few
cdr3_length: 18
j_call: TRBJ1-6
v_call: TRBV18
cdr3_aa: CASSSSGGSSSYNSPLHF
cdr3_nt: TGTGCCAGCTCAAGCTCAGGGGGCTCGAGCTCCTATAATTCACCCCTCCACTTT

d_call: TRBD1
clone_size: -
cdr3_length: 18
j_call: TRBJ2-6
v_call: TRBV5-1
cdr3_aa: CASSSGTGSSSGANVLTF
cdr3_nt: TGCGCCAGCAGCTCTGGGACAGGGAGCAGCTCTGGGGCCAACGTCCTGACTTTC

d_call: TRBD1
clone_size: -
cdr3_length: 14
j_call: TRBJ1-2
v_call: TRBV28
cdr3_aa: CASSPGTGFYGYTF
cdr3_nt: TGTGCCAGCAGTCCCGGGACAGGGTTCTATGGCTACACCTTC

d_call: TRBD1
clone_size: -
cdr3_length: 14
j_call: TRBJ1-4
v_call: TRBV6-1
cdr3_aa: CASSEFGTGEKLFF
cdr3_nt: TGTGCCAGCAGTGAATTCGGGACAGGTGAAAAACTGTTTTTT